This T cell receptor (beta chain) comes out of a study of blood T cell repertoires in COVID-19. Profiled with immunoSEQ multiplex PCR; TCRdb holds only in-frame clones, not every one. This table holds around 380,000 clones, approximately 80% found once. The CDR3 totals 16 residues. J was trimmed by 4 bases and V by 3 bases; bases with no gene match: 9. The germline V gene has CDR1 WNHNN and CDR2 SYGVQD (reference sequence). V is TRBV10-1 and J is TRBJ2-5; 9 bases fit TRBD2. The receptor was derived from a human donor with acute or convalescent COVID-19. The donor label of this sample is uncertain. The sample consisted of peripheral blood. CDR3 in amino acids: CASSETGGRARETQYF. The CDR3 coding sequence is TGCGCCAGCAGTGAAACCGGCGGGAGGGCCCGAGAGACCCAGTACTTC.